The next 3 T cell receptor beta chains were all read from a single sample in a study of T cells after yellow fever vaccination (dated by TCRdb to the late 2010s). Library method: 5' RACE. Reads for this sample came from an Illumina NovaSeq 6000. The raw public reads went through TCRdb reprocessing: fastp at Q25, MiXCR clone calling, in-frame beta chains kept. Every CDR3 protein is listed once, alongside the most common genes and DNA of its rows. For this sample the table gives about 320,000 distinct CDR3 sequences, of which approximately 4.3% were detected only once. The ten largest account for around 19% of the sample. The sample's treatment or condition label is to be understood as: live attenuated yellow fever vaccine strain. The input for sequencing was PBMCs, taken 15 days after the yellow fever booster vaccination. The receptor set was obtained from a man aged 18 to 35 who received the YFV17D yellow fever vaccine.

The CDR3 here is CASSYKYEQYV. CDR3 DNA sequence: TGTGCCAGCAGTTATAAGTACGAGCAGTACGTC. The chain recombines TRBV6-6 with TRBJ2-7, with D hard to call. The germline gives CDR1 MNHNY, CDR2 SVGAGI (reference sequence). The CDR3 runs 11 residues. The V gene lost 3 bases and the J gene lost 4 bases, with 4 bases spanning the gap.

This clonotype was seen only a few times. The chain combines TRBV5-6 with TRBJ2-5, with TRBD2 identical over 7 bases. J was trimmed by 5 bases and V by 3 bases; bases with no gene match: 7. The germline gives CDR1 SGHDT, CDR2 YYEEEE. CDR3 length: 14 residues. The CDR3, as DNA: TGTGCCAGCAGCTACCAGGACGGGGGGGAGACCCAGTACTTC. Translation gives CASSYQDGGETQYF. The full variable domain, rest sourced from reference TRBV5-6 and TRBJ2-5, is DAGVTQSPTHLIKTRGQQVTLRCSPKSGHDTVSWYQQALGQGPQFIFQYYEEEERQRGNFPDRFSGHQFPNYSSELNVNALLLGDSALYLCASSYQDGGETQYFGPGTRLLVL.

There are a few counts of this clonotype. Written as DNA, the CDR3 is TGTGCCACGAAACAGGGAGGTCACGAGCAGTACTTC. Translating it yields CATKQGGHEQYF. This chain connects TRBV10-3 to TRBJ2-7; D assignment may be TRBD1 or TRBD2 (6 bases each). The CDR3 is 12 amino acids. The V end lost 10 bases, the J end lost 5 bases, and 15 bases lay between the germline ends. From germline, CDR1 is ENHRY and CDR2 SYGVKD.